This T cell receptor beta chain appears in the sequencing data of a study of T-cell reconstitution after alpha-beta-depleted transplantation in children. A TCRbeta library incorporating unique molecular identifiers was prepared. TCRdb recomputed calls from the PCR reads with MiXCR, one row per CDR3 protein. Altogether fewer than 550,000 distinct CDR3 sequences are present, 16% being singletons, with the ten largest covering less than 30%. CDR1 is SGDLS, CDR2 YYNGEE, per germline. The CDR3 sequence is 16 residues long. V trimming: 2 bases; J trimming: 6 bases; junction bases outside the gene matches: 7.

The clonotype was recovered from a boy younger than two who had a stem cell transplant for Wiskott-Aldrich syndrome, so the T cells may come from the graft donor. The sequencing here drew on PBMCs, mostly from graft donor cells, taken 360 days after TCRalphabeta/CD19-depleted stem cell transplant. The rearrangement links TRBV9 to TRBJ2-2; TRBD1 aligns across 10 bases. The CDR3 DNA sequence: TGTGCCAGCAGCGTCTACGGGACAGGGGCTGCCGGGGAGCTGTTTTTT. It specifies CASSVYGTGAAGELFF.